The 25 T cell receptor beta chains below come from one sample, sequenced in a study of metastatic and nonmetastatic thyroid tumors. Prior to thyroid surgery, none of the patients had received any treatment. TCRdb re-called the PCR reads via MiXCR. This table has tens of thousands of clones, around 13% appearing once. Sequencing was carried out using tumor tissue. The receptors originated from a female donor with papillary thyroid cancer or a benign thyroid nodule (not recorded which). Some clones in this sample may be carry-over from other donors' samples.

In the case of this clone: This may stem from a read error, because a much larger clone lies one nucleotide away. Different DNA sequences within this sample yield the same CDR3. The V and J genes are TRBV11-1 and TRBJ2-1, with a weak D call TRBD1 (6 bases). Trimming left V 3 bases short and J 4 bases short, with 16 bases between. Per the germline V gene, CDR1 is SGHAT and CDR2 is FQDESV (reference sequence). The CDR3 contains 16 residues. The CDR3 loop reads CASSFQQGRYYNEQFF. The CDR3 nucleotides read TGTGCCAGCAGCTTTCAACAGGGTAGATATTACAATGAGCAGTTCTTC.

This chain connects TRBV18 to TRBJ1-5, with D unresolved. Deletions cut 2 bases from V and 4 bases from J, with 12 bases between. Per germline, CDR1 KGHSH and CDR2 LQKENI. The CDR3 covers 15 residues. CDR3 DNA: TGTGCCAGCTCACCAAGGACCGCTGAAAATCAGCCCCAGCATTTT. It yields the protein CASSPRTAENQPQHF. Drawing the rest from reference TRBV18 and TRBJ1-5, the complete variable domain is NAGVMQNPRHLVRRRGQEARLRCSPMKGHSHVYWYRQLPEEGLKFMVYLQKENIIDESGMPKERFSAEFPKEGPSILRIQQVVRGDSAAYFCASSPRTAENQPQHFGDGTRLSIL.

This clone was counted ten times or more. J is TRBJ1-6 and V is TRBV5-6; TRBD1 is a possible D gene (5 bases). The V end lost 6 bases, the J end lost 0 bases, and 13 bases lay between the germline ends. This CDR3 has 16 residues. Germline CDR1 is SGHDT and CDR2 is YYEEEE. The CDR3 loop is CASTGRSSSYNSPLHF. CDR3 in DNA: TGTGCCAGCACGGGGCGGAGTAGCTCCTATAATTCACCCCTCCACTTT.

This clone has ten or more counts. The chain employs TRBV3-1 and TRBJ2-1; TRBD1 matches at 8 bases. CDR1 and CDR2 (germline): LGHDT, YNNKEL (reference sequence). The CDR3 sequence is 14 residues long. After removal of 1 base from V and 6 bases from J, the junction contained 2 bases not matched to a gene. DNA for the CDR3: TGTGCCAGCAGCCAAGCCGACAGGGGCAATGAGCAGTTCTTC. Translating gives CASSQADRGNEQFF.

The table lists this clone with a count of one. This chain uses TRBV9 with TRBJ2-2; tentative D call: TRBD2 (5 bases). Trimming cost V 4 bases and J 3 bases, with 16 bases left between them. The CDR3 contains 16 residues. Germline V CDR1 and CDR2: SGDLS, YYNGEE. In DNA, the CDR3 is TGTGCCAGCAGCCCTGAGTTGAGCGGAGACACCGGGGAGCTGTTTTTT. This encodes CASSPELSGDTGELFF.

Regarding this clone: A junction end diverges from the germline sequence, so it may reflect a read error. The CDR3 DNA is TGCAGTGATAGACAGCAGGGGATAAACACTGAAGCTTTCTTT. This encodes CSDRQQGINTEAFF. The chain joins TRBV20-1 to TRBJ1-1; D perhaps matches TRBD1 (6 bases). CDR1 is DFQATT and CDR2 is SNEGSKA in the germline V gene (reference sequence). The CDR3 covers 14 residues.

This clone was seen repeatedly, ten times or more. This sequence joins TRBV7-2 and TRBJ2-7, with 9 bases identical to TRBD1. Germline CDR1 is SGHTA and CDR2 is FQGNSA. This CDR3 is 15 amino acids long. V lost 5 bases to trimming and J lost 4 bases; unmatched junction nucleotides: 9. The CDR3 nucleotides are TGTGCCAGCAGCCCAACAGCGGGACAGGGTTACGAGCAGTACTTC. Its protein product is CASSPTAGQGYEQYF.

The table lists this clone with many counts. The V gene is TRBV12-3 or TRBV12-4, the J gene TRBJ1-5; TRBD1 might be the D (5 bases). Between the trimmed V and J ends, which lost 6 bases and 10 bases, there was a span of 13 bases. The CDR3 extends over 12 amino acids. The CDR3 nucleotides read TGTGCCAGCAGGGGGGGAGGTGATCCCCAGCATTTT. Translation: CASRGGGDPQHF.

In this sample, this clone turned up many times. This rearrangement joins TRBV24-1 to TRBJ2-3, with 7 bases that match TRBD1. Trimming cost V 5 bases and J 3 bases; bases outside gene matches: 1. Germline CDR1 KGHDR, CDR2 SFDVKD. The CDR3 is 13 amino acids. The CDR3 bases are TGTGCCACCAGTGTACAGGGGACAGATACGCAGTATTTT. Translation: CATSVQGTDTQYF.

This chain uses TRBV6-2 or TRBV6-3 with TRBJ1-2; 9 positions match TRBD1. The V gene's germline CDR1 is MNHEY and CDR2 SVGEGT. After removal of 5 bases from V and 0 bases from J, the junction contained 19 bases not matched to a gene. The CDR3 runs 20 residues. In nucleotides, the CDR3 is TGTGCCAGCAGTCTCCGCCGGGGACAGGGCGGAACCCCAGCTAACTATGGCTACACCTTC. It yields the protein CASSLRRGQGGTPANYGYTF.

This clone came up a few times. Being one base from a much bigger clone, this may be a read error. J is TRBJ2-3 and V is TRBV12-3 or TRBV12-4; 11 bases map to TRBD1. CDR3 length: 17 residues. The CDR3 loop reads CASSGVLGQGATGTQYF. The CDR3 DNA sequence: TGTGCCAGCAGTGGGGTACTCGGACAGGGGGCGACAGGTACGCAGTATTTT.

This clone was seen ten or more times. J is TRBJ2-7 and V is TRBV2; unclear D gene. V was clipped by 8 bases and J by 0 bases, with 17 bases between them. There are 15 residues in the CDR3. Per the germline V gene, CDR1 is SNHLY and CDR2 is FYNNEI. The CDR3 spells CASSNRPFSSYEQYF. The CDR3 DNA follows: TGTGCCAGCTCTAACCGGCCCTTCAGCTCCTACGAGCAGTACTTC. Looking up the rest from reference TRBV2 and TRBJ2-7 gives the full variable domain: EPEVTQTPSHQVTQMGQEVILRCVPISNHLYFYWYRQILGQKVEFLVSFYNNEISEKSEIFDDQFSVERPDGSNFTLKIRSTKLEDSAMYFCASSNRPFSSYEQYFGPGTRLTVT.

This clone has just a few counts. Possible read error: a much larger clone is one base away. The J gene is TRBJ2-5, the V gene TRBV12-3 or TRBV12-4; the D gene is possibly TRBD1 (6 bases). V was clipped by 3 bases and J by 4 bases, with 12 bases between them. This CDR3 region has 14 residues. This CDR3 reads CASSFAGVLETQYF. DNA of the CDR3: TGTGCCAGCAGTTTCGCAGGGGTCTTAGAGACCCAGTACTTC.

This clone has ten or more counts. CDR3 protein: CATRLGTPQAYEQYF. The CDR3 nucleotides are TGTGCCACCCGCCTCGGAACTCCCCAAGCCTACGAGCAGTACTTC. The chain combines TRBV27 with TRBJ2-7; D gene uncertain. The V and J ends lost 10 bases and 2 bases respectively, with 21 bases between them. Germline CDR1 reads MNHEY; CDR2 reads SMNVEV (reference sequence). The CDR3 runs 15 residues.

This clone occurred many times. The chain combines TRBV5-1 with TRBJ1-3; 9 nucleotides line up with TRBD1. V was pared by 1 base and J by 2 bases, with 10 bases of the junction left unmatched. This CDR3 comprises 18 residues. The V gene's germline CDR1 is SGHRS and CDR2 YFSETQ. The DNA of the CDR3 is TGCGCCAGCAGCTTGACCCCTCCCGGGACAGGGACTGGAAACACCATATATTTT. Translating it yields CASSLTPPGTGTGNTIYF.

This clone was seen repeatedly, ten times or more. The chain combines TRBV30 with TRBJ2-1, with 8 bases lining up with TRBD1. J was trimmed by 10 bases and V by 2 bases; bases with no gene match: 4. From germline, CDR1 is GTSNPN and CDR2 SVGIG (reference sequence). The CDR3 extends over 12 amino acids. In DNA, the CDR3 is TGTGCCTGGAGTTCAGGGGGCTGGGAGCAGTTCTTC. Translated, it gives CAWSSGGWEQFF.

This clone was counted many times. The genes are TRBV6-6 and TRBJ1-5; D possibly corresponds to TRBD1 (5 bases). There are 16 residues in the CDR3. From germline, CDR1 is MNHNY and CDR2 SVGAGI (reference sequence). V dropped 0 bases and J dropped 6 bases, with 15 bases sitting between them. CDR3 in amino acids: CASSYSRGSGSQPQHF. The CDR3 DNA sequence: TGTGCCAGCAGTTACTCTAGAGGGTCAGGGAGTCAGCCCCAGCATTTT.

This clone was recorded at least ten times. CDR3 bases: TGCGCCAGCAGCTCCAGGGACTCTGGGGCCAACGTCCTGACTTTC. Amino acids: CASSSRDSGANVLTF. V gene TRBV5-1 combines with J gene TRBJ2-6; perhaps TRBD1 as D (5 bases). With 3 bases removed from V and 0 bases from J, the gap between germline ends came to 7 bases. The CDR3 loop spans 15 amino acids. CDR1 and CDR2 from the germline V gene are SGHRS and YFSETQ.

The sample holds many counts of this clone. The chain uses TRBV5-1 and TRBJ1-2; 7 nucleotides line up with TRBD1. Trimming took 3 bases from V and 5 from J; bases not matched to a gene: 4. This CDR3 is 13 amino acids long. Germline-derived CDR1 and CDR2 are SGHRS and YFSETQ. The CDR3 region has the DNA TGCGCCAGCAGCTGGGGCAGGGGGTATGGCTACACCTTC. It encodes CASSWGRGYGYTF.

This clone was recorded at least ten times. The chain combines TRBV5-4 with TRBJ2-3; the D gene is possibly TRBD1 (6 bases). CDR1 is SGHNT, CDR2 YYREEE, per germline (reference sequence). The germline V and J ends were trimmed by 5 bases and 1 base, with 11 bases remaining between them. This CDR3 contains 14 residues. The CDR3 reads CASSSRTGTDTQYF. The CDR3 DNA reads as TGTGCCAGCAGTTCCCGGACAGGCACAGATACGCAGTATTTT.

The table lists this clone with many counts. The chain carries TRBV14 and TRBJ2-2; 12 bases are a match to TRBD2. Germline CDR1 SGHDN, CDR2 FVKESK. After removal of 6 bases from V and 5 bases from J, the junction contained 7 bases not matched to a gene. The CDR3 length is 16 residues. CDR3 protein: CASSPIGLAGTGELFF. The CDR3 coding sequence is TGTGCCAGCAGTCCTATCGGACTAGCGGGAACCGGGGAGCTGTTTTTT.

The V call is TRBV20-1, the J call TRBJ2-7; a weak D match, TRBD2 (5 bases). V lost 4 bases, J lost 7 bases, and 20 bases lay in between. The CDR3 has 14 residues. Germline CDR1 and CDR2: DFQATT and SNEGSKA (reference sequence). The CDR3 DNA reads TGCAGTGCTATGAGGGCATGGGCCTCCCGAGAGCAGTACTTC. This encodes CSAMRAWASREQYF.

This clone was seen at least ten times. The gene calls are TRBV9 and TRBJ2-3, with D uncertain. In germline, CDR1 is SGDLS, CDR2 YYNGEE. This CDR3 has 14 residues. Trimming cost V 0 bases and J 2 bases, with 7 bases left between them. The CDR3 is CASSVGPDTDTQYF. The CDR3 coding sequence is TGTGCCAGCAGCGTAGGGCCAGACACAGATACGCAGTATTTT.

This clone was picked up a small number of times. The chain couples TRBV7-3 to TRBJ2-3; TRBD1 or TRBD2 may be the D gene (5 bases each). V lost 4 bases and J lost 4, with 15 bases in between. This CDR3 has 15 residues. Germline V gene sequence: CDR1 SGHTA, CDR2 FQGTGA. The CDR3 DNA reads as TGTGCCAGCAGCTCGGGACCTAATGACCCAGATACGCAGTATTTT. This gives the protein CASSSGPNDPDTQYF. The full variable domain, in which reference TRBV7-3 and TRBJ2-3 provide the parts outside the CDR3, is GAGVSQTPSNKVTEKGKYVELRCDPISGHTALYWYRQSLGQGPEFLIYFQGTGAADDSGLPNDRFFAVRPEGSVSTLKIQRTERGDSAVYLCASSSGPNDPDTQYFGPGTRLTVL.

This clone was detected ten times or more. The chain has TRBV28 and TRBJ2-3; 7 bases align to TRBD1. V gave up 6 bases and J gave up 0 bases; unmatched junction bases: 3. Germline V gene lookup returns CDR1 MDHEN and CDR2 SYDVKM. The CDR3 is 14 amino acids. The CDR3 bases are TGTGCCAGCAGATGGGGACAGAGCACAGATACGCAGTATTTT. Protein sequence: CASRWGQSTDTQYF.